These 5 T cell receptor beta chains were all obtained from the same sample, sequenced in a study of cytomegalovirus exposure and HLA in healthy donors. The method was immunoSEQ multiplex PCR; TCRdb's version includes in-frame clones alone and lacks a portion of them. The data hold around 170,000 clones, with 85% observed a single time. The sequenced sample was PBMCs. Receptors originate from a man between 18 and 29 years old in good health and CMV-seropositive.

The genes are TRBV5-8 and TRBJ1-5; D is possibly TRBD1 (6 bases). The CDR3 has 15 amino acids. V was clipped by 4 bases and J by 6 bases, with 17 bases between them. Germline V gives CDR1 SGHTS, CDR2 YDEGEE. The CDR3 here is CASSPGQLGAQPQHF. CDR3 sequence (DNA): TGTGCCAGCAGCCCGGGACAATTGGGGGCTCAGCCCCAGCATTTT.

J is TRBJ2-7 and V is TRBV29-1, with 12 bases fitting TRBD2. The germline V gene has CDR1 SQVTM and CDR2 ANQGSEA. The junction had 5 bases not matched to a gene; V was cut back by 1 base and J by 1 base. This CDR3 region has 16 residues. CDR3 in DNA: TGCAGCGTTGAAGGGGGACTAGCGGGTGCGTCCTACGAGCAGTACTTC. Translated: CSVEGGLAGASYEQYF.

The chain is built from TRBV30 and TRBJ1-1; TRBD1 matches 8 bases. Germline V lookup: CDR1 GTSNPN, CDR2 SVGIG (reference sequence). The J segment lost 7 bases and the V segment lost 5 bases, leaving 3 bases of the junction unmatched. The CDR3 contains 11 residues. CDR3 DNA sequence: TGTGCCTGGCAGGGGGCTAGTGAAGCTTTCTTT. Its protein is CAWQGASEAFF.

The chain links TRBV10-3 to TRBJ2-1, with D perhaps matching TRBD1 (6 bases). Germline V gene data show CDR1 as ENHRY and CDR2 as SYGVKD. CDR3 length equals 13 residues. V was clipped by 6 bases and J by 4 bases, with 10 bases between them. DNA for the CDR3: TGTGCCATCAGGGGGGCGGCGTACAATGAGCAGTTCTTC. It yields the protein CAIRGAAYNEQFF.

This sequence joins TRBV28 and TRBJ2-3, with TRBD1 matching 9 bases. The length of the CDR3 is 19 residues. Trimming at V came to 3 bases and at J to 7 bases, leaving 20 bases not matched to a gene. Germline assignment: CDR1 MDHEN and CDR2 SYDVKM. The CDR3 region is CASSFRPGQGVGRGYTQYF. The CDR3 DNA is TGTGCCAGCAGTTTTCGTCCGGGACAGGGAGTGGGCAGGGGCTATACGCAGTATTTT.